The 10 T cell receptor beta chains below come from one sample, sequenced in a study of cytomegalovirus exposure and HLA in healthy donors. Primers for the PCR totalled 60 Vbeta and 13 Jbeta. Clones were read by immunoSEQ multiplex PCR, and TCRdb kept only the in-frame ones, dropping some. In the table there are about 180,000 clones, around 80% of which are singletons. Sequenced: PBMCs. All receptors come from a man aged 18 to 35 in good health and CMV-seronegative.

This chain connects TRBV7-9 to TRBJ2-3, with 8 bases aligning to TRBD1. This CDR3 region has 16 residues. CDR1 and CDR2 (germline): SEHNR, FQNEAQ (reference sequence). The trim removed 5 bases at V and 4 bases at J, leaving 11 bases unmatched. The CDR3: CASSTLTGVGADTQYF. The CDR3 bases are TGTGCCAGCAGCACTCTGACAGGGGTGGGCGCAGATACGCAGTATTTT.

This chain joins TRBV6-1 and TRBJ1-5; D perhaps matches TRBD1 (6 bases). Germline V gene sequence: CDR1 MNHNS, CDR2 SASEGT. CDR3 length: 14 residues. V lost 7 bases and J lost 3, with 13 bases in between. The DNA for the CDR3 is TGTGCCAGCAACCCCGGACAGCTCAATCAGCCCCAGCATTTT. The encoded protein is CASNPGQLNQPQHF.

The chain combines TRBV7-9 with TRBJ2-5, with TRBD1 matching over 8 bases. V lost 4 bases to trimming and J lost 5 bases; unmatched junction nucleotides: 3. The CDR3 is made up of 13 amino acids. Looked up from germline, CDR1 is SEHNR and CDR2 is FQNEAQ (reference sequence). CDR3 DNA sequence: TGTGCCAGCAGCTCCAGGGGGCCGGAGACCCAGTACTTC. Translation gives CASSSRGPETQYF.

V gene TRBV4-1 combines with J gene TRBJ2-2; D call uncertain. V lost 0 bases, J lost 6 bases, and 11 bases lay in between. The CDR3 totals 15 residues. Germline V CDR1 and CDR2: MGHRA, YSYEKL. CDR3 DNA: TGCGCCAGCAGCCAAGATAGTTGGGCCCCCGGGGAGCTGTTTTTT. This gives the protein CASSQDSWAPGELFF.

This clone was observed a few times. The CDR3 is CASSEQGGGTEAFF. CDR3 DNA: TGTGCCAGCAGTGAACAGGGAGGGGGCACTGAAGCTTTCTTT. The chain employs TRBV2 and TRBJ1-1; possible D gene TRBD1, 6 bases. Trimming left V 2 bases short and J 4 bases short, with 11 bases between. Germline V gene data show CDR1 as SNHLY and CDR2 as FYNNEI. The CDR3 sequence is 14 residues long.

The sample holds a few counts of this clone. This chain joins TRBV28 and TRBJ1-2; 7 bases align to TRBD1. The CDR3 runs to 16 residues. The trim removed 1 base at V and 3 bases at J, leaving 8 bases unmatched. CDR1 is MDHEN and CDR2 is SYDVKM in the germline V gene. The CDR3 coding sequence is TGTGCCAGCAGTTTATTGTCAGGGGGAATGCACTATGGCTACACCTTC. It is translated as CASSLLSGGMHYGYTF.

The chain carries TRBV10-3 and TRBJ2-7; the match to TRBD2 covers 13 bases. Germline loops: CDR1 ENHRY, CDR2 SYGVKD. V shed 10 bases and J 4 bases; nucleotides not matched to a gene: 7. This CDR3 region has 14 residues. CDR3 coding DNA: TGTGCCACCCAACTAGCGGGGGGGCCATACGAGCAGTACTTC. This sequence encodes CATQLAGGPYEQYF.

The chain combines TRBV19 with TRBJ2-1, with 9 bases that match TRBD2. Germline CDR1 is LNHDA and CDR2 is SQIVND (reference sequence). J was trimmed by 3 bases and V by 9 bases; bases with no gene match: 6. The CDR3 spans 14 residues. The CDR3: CASGAGGLYNEQFF. CDR3 nucleotide sequence: TGTGCCAGCGGGGCGGGAGGGCTCTACAATGAGCAGTTCTTC.

The rearrangement links TRBV5-4 to TRBJ2-1; 9 bases align to TRBD1. J was trimmed by 7 bases and V by 1 base; bases with no gene match: 6. The CDR3 covers 15 residues. Germline V gene sequence: CDR1 SGHNT, CDR2 YYREEE (reference sequence). The DNA for the CDR3 is TGTGCCAGCAGCTTGCCCGGGACAGGGATGAATGAGCAGTTCTTC. It codes for CASSLPGTGMNEQFF.

The chain employs TRBV30 and TRBJ2-3; maybe TRBD2 (6 bases). The length of the CDR3 is 14 residues. V lost 2 bases, J lost 3 bases, and 12 bases lay in between. Germline V CDR1 and CDR2: GTSNPN, SVGIG (reference sequence). The CDR3 loop reads CAWSFRDFTDTQYF. CDR3 DNA: TGTGCCTGGAGTTTCCGGGACTTTACAGATACGCAGTATTTT.